The 3 T cell receptor beta chains given below trace back to one sample, sequenced in a study of cytomegalovirus exposure and HLA in healthy donors. PCR used 60 Vbeta primers and 13 Jbeta primers. The method was immunoSEQ multiplex PCR; TCRdb's version includes in-frame clones alone and lacks a portion of them. This repertoire includes some 72,000 clones. Sequencing was performed on PBMCs. The origin of the receptors is a man aged 30 to 45 in good health and CMV-seronegative.

The chain has TRBV7-2 and TRBJ1-1, with D perhaps matching TRBD1 (5 bases). Deletions cut 1 base from V and 7 bases from J, with 10 bases between. The germline V gene has CDR1 SGHTA and CDR2 FQGNSA. The CDR3 spans 13 residues. Here the CDR3 reads CASSLGGGFEAFF. CDR3 coding DNA: TGTGCCAGCAGCTTAGGGGGGGGATTTGAAGCTTTCTTT.

CDR3 sequence: CASSVVPFGGGYEQYF. The DNA for the CDR3 is TGTGCCAGCAGCGTGGTTCCCTTCGGGGGGGGGTACGAGCAGTACTTC. The chain employs TRBV9 and TRBJ2-7, with 8 nucleotides matching TRBD2. Germline loops: CDR1 SGDLS, CDR2 YYNGEE. The CDR3 is 16 amino acids. V lost 2 bases to trimming and J lost 4 bases; unmatched junction nucleotides: 11.

This sequence joins TRBV6-5 and TRBJ2-1, with D unresolved. This CDR3 contains 11 residues. The V end was cut by 4 bases, the J end by 5 bases, with 3 bases between. Germline CDR1 is MNHEY and CDR2 is SVGAGI. CDR3 sequence reads: CASSFDNEQFF. The CDR3 nucleotides read TGTGCCAGCAGTTTCGACAATGAGCAGTTCTTC.